This T cell receptor beta chain is from a study of post-analysis software for immune sequencing data. Study overall: Included courses were relapsing-remitting and secondary progressive multiple sclerosis; progressive-relapsing multiple sclerosis was also included. General study findings and limits: The study found TRBV5-6, TRBV5-1 and TRBV20-1 among a handful of TRBV segments more frequent in patients than controls. Patients with multiple sclerosis recorded significantly lower normalized Chao1 diversity than controls, the study found.

The V gene lost 2 bases and the J gene lost 8 bases, with 13 bases spanning the gap. The CDR3 contains 14 residues. CDR1 SGHTA and CDR2 FQGTGA come from the germline V gene. This clonotype has a handful of counts. The antigen remains undetermined. The TCR beta cDNA libraries carried unique molecular identifiers. TCRdb recomputed calls from the PCR reads with MiXCR, one row per CDR3 protein. The repertoire consists of 600,000 to 700,000 distinct CDR3 sequences, with approximately 59% occurring once and the leading ten covering about 10%. The gene calls are TRBV7-3 and TRBJ2-1; either TRBD1 or TRBD2 may supply D (5 bases each). The source is a girl aged 2 to 9 with multiple sclerosis. Input material: blood. The CDR3 DNA follows: TGTGCCAGCAGCTTAGGGGACCACCAAGATGAGCAGTTCTTC. It specifies CASSLGDHQDEQFF.